Reported below is one TCR beta chain. Its antigen remains unidentified. Nothing much larger sits one base from this clone, and base qualities are not available. Library preparation used the immunoSEQ multiplex PCR assay. Alongside multiparametric flow cytometry, deep sequencing of rearranged TCR beta loci was used to profile the T cell repertoires. TCRdb took this table from immuneACCESS and kept in-frame rearrangements with V and J called. Such tables lack part of the clones; where checked against another copy, unresolved V genes explain under half of the gap, and the rest is unexplained. This sample has 55,000 to 70,000 clones in its table, and approximately 91% of those were observed once. The ten largest make up about 3% of the sample. This sample is part of a study of lymphopenia after photon versus proton radiotherapy (dated by TCRdb to between 2018 and 2021). With respect to the entire study: The study compared the immunological effects of photon versus proton radiation therapy in patients with gastrointestinal tumors who developed high-grade lymphopenia. The cohort comprised about 20 patients with gastrointestinal tumors who received either photon or proton therapy and then developed lymphopenia. The goal of the study was to characterize the differences between the two radiation modalities in how they affect the immune system. The research as a whole found: Proton-treated patients stayed relatively stable during treatment, while photon-treated patients lost naive T cells and TCR diversity and gained effector/memory populations. The survival association was examined only in patients who died, and the authors described better survival with proton therapy as a possibility, not as a demonstrated result. Across the cohort, an inverse correlation was found between a larger post-nadir drop in TCR diversity and overall survival time among patients who died. Once the lymphocyte count had reached its nadir, the repertoires of photon-treated patients showed oligoclonal expansion, particularly of CD8+ Temra cells, and this expansion drove the decline in diversity.

The TCR sequence derives from a woman between 65 and 79 years old with pancreatic cancer. Sample: peripheral blood, taken from a patient treated with photon-based radiotherapy.

The CDR3 amino acid sequence is: CAISSGSPTGELFF. The nucleotides are TGTGCCATCAGTAGCGGGAGCCCCACCGGGGAGCTGTTTTTT. This chain joins TRBV10-3 to TRBJ2-2; TRBD2 aligns with 8 central bases. As encoded in the germline V gene, CDR1 is ENHRY while CDR2 is SYGVKD. V lost 5 bases and J lost 4 bases, and the count of bases not matched to a germline gene is 3. From its cysteine to its phenylalanine, the CDR3 spans 14 amino acids. Of the read, only the CDR3 DNA is kept; its 42 bases are in frame from base 1.